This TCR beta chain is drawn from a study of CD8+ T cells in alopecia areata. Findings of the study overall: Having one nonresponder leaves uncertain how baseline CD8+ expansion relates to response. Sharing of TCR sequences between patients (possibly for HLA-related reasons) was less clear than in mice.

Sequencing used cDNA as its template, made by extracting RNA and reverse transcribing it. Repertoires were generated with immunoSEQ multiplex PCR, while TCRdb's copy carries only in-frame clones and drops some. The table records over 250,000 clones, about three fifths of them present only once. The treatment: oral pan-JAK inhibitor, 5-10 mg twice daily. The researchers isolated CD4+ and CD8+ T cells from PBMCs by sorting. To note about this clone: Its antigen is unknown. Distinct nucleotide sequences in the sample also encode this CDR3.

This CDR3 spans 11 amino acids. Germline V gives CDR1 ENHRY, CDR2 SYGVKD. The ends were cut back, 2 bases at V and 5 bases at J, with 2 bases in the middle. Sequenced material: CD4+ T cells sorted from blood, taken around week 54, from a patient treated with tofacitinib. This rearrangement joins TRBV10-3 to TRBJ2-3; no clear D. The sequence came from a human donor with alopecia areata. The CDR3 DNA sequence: TGTGCCATCAGTGAGGGAGATACGCAGTATTTT. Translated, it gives CAISEGDTQYF.